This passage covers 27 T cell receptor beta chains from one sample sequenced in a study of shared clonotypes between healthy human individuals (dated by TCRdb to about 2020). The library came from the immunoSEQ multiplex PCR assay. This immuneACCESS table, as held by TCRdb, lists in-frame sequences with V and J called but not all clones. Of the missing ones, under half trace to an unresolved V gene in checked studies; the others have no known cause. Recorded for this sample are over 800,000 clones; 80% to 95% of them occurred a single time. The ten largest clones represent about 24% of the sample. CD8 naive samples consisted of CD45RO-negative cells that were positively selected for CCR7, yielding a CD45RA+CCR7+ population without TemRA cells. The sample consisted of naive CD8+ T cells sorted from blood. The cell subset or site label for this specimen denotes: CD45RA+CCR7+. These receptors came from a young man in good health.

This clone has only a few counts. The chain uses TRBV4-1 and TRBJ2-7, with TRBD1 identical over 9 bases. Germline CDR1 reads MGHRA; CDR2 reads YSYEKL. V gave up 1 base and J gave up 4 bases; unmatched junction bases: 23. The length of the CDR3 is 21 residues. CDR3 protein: CASSQGGEWFTRTGDSYEQYF. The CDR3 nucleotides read TGCGCCAGCAGCCAAGGGGGAGAATGGTTTACTCGGACAGGGGACTCATACGAGCAGTACTTC.

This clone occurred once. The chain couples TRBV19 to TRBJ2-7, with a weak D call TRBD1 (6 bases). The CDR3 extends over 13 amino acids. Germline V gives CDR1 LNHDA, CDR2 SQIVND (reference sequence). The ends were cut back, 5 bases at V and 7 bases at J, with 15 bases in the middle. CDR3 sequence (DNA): TGTGCCAGTAGTGCAGACAGGATGGGGGAGCAGTACTTC. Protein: CASSADRMGEQYF. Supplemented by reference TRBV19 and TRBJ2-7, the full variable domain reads DGGITQSPKYLFRKEGQNVTLSCEQNLNHDAMYWYRQDPGQGLRLIYYSQIVNDFQKGDIAEGYSVSREKKESFPLTVTSAQKNPTAFYLCASSADRMGEQYFGPGTRLTVT.

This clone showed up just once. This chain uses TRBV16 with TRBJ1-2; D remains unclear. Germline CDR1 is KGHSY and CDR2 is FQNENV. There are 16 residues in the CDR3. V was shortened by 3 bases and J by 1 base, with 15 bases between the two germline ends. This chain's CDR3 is CASSQKPGEDNYGYTF. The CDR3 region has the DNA TGTGCCAGCAGCCAGAAACCGGGAGAAGATAACTATGGCTACACCTTC.

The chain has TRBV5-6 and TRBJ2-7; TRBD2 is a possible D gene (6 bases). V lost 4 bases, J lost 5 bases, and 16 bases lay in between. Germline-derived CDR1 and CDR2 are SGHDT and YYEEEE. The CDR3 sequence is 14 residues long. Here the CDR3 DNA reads TGTGCCAGCAGCCAGTTTTATAGGGAGGACGAGCAGTACTTC. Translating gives CASSQFYREDEQYF.

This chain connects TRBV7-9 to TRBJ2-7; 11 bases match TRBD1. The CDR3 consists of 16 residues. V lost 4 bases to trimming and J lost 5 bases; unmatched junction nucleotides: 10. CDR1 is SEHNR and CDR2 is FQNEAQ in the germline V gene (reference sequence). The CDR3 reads CASSSQIGQGAHEQYF. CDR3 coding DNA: TGTGCCAGCAGCTCCCAGATTGGACAGGGGGCCCACGAGCAGTACTTC.

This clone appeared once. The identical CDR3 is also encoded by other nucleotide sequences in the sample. DNA of the CDR3: TGTGCCAGCAGCTTAGTGGGGAGCTCCTACGAGCAGTACTTC. Amino acids: CASSLVGSSYEQYF. This chain connects TRBV7-2 to TRBJ2-7, with D possibly TRBD2 on 5 matching bases. This CDR3 region has 14 residues. CDR1 and CDR2 from the germline V gene are SGHTA and FQGNSA. Deletions cut 1 base from V and 0 bases from J, with 7 bases between.

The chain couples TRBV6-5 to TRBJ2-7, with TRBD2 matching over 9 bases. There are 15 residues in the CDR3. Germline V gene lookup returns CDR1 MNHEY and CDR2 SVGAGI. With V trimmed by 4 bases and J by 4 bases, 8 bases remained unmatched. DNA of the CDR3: TGTGCCAGCAGTTTTGAGACTAGCGGCAATTACGAGCAGTACTTC. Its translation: CASSFETSGNYEQYF.

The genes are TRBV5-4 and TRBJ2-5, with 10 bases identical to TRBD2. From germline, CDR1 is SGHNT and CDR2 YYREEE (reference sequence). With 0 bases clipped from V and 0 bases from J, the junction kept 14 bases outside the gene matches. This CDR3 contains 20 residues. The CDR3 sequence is CASSLGGLAGVTYYQETQYF. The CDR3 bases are TGTGCCAGCAGCTTGGGGGGTCTAGCGGGAGTAACCTATTACCAAGAGACCCAGTACTTC.

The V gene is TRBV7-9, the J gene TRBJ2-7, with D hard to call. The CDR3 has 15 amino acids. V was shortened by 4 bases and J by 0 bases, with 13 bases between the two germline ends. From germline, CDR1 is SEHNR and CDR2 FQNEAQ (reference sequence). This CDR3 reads CASSYTLSSSYEQYF. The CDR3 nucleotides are TGTGCCAGCAGCTATACTTTATCGAGCTCCTACGAGCAGTACTTC.

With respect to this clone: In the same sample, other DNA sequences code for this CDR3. CDR3 DNA: TGCAGTGCTAGAGCCGGCTACGAGCAGTACTTC. Translation: CSARAGYEQYF. The chain combines TRBV20-1 with TRBJ2-7; D not certain. Germline values: CDR1 DFQATT, CDR2 SNEGSKA (reference sequence). The CDR3 covers 11 residues. The ends were cut back, 1 base at V and 3 bases at J, with 4 bases in the middle.

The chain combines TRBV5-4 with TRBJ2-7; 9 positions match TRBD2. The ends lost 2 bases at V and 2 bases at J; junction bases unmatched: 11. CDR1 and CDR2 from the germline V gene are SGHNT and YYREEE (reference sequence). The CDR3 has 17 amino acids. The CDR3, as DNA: TGTGCCAGCAGCTTTACATTATTGGCTAGCGGGACCTACGAGCAGTACTTC. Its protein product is CASSFTLLASGTYEQYF.

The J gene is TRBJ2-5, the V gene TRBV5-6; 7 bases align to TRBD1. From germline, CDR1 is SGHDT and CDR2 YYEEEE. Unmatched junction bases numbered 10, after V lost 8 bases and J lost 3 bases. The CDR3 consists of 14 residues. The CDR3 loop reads CASLPGQNKETQYF. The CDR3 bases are TGTGCCAGTCTACCGGGACAGAATAAAGAGACCCAGTACTTC.

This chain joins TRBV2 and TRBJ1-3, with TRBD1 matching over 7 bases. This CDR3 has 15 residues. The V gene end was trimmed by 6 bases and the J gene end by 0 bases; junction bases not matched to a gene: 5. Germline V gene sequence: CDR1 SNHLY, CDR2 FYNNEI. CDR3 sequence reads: CASSQGELSGNTIYF. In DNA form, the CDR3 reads TGTGCCAGCAGCCAGGGGGAACTCTCTGGAAACACCATATATTTT. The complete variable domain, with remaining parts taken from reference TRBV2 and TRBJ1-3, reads EPEVTQTPSHQVTQMGQEVILRCVPISNHLYFYWYRQILGQKVEFLVSFYNNEISEKSEIFDDQFSVERPDGSNFTLKIRSTKLEDSAMYFCASSQGELSGNTIYFGEGSWLTVV.

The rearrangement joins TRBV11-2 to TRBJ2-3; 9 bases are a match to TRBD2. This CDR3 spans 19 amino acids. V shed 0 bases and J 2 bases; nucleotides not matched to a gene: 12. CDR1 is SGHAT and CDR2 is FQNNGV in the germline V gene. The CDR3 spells CASSLDKREEGMNTDTQYF. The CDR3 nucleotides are TGTGCCAGCAGCTTAGACAAGCGGGAGGAAGGGATGAACACAGATACGCAGTATTTT. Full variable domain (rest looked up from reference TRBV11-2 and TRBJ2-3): EAGVAQSPRYKIIEKRQSVAFWCNPISGHATLYWYQQILGQGPKLLIQFQNNGVVDDSQLPKDRFSAERLKGVDSTLKIQPAKLEDSAVYLCASSLDKREEGMNTDTQYFGPGTRLTVL.

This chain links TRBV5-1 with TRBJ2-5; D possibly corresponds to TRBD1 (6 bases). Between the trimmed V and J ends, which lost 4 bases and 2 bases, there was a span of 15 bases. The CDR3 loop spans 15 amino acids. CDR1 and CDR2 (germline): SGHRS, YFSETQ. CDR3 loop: CASSPNAQGQETQYF. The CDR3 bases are TGCGCCAGCAGCCCGAATGCGCAGGGGCAAGAGACCCAGTACTTC.

The CDR3 spells CASSENLENTGELFF. The CDR3 DNA sequence: TGTGCCAGCAGTGAAAACCTTGAGAACACCGGGGAGCTGTTTTTT. V gene TRBV6-4 combines with J gene TRBJ2-2; no firm D call. Trimming removed 3 bases at V and 1 base at J, with 9 bases between. This CDR3 region has 15 residues. The V gene's germline CDR1 is MRHNA and CDR2 SNTAGT.

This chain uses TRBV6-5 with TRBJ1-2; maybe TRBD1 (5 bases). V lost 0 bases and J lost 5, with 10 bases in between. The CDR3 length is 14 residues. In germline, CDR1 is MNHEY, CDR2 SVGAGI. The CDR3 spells CASSYSMGGYGYTF. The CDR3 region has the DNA TGTGCCAGCAGTTACTCCATGGGGGGGTATGGCTACACCTTC.

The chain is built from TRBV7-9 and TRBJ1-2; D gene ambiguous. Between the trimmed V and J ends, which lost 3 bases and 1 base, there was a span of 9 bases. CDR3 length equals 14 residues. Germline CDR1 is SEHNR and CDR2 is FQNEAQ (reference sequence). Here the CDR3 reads CASSFGRNNYGYTF. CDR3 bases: TGTGCCAGCAGCTTCGGCAGGAATAACTATGGCTACACCTTC.

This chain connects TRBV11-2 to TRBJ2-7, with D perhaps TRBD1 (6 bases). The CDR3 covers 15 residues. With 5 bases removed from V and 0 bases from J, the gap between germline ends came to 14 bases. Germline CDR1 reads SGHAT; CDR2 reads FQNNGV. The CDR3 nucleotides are TGTGCCAGCAGCGTTTGGACAGTTTCCTCCTACGAGCAGTACTTC. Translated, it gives CASSVWTVSSYEQYF. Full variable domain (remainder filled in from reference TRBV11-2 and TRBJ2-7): EAGVAQSPRYKIIEKRQSVAFWCNPISGHATLYWYQQILGQGPKLLIQFQNNGVVDDSQLPKDRFSAERLKGVDSTLKIQPAKLEDSAVYLCASSVWTVSSYEQYFGPGTRLTVT.

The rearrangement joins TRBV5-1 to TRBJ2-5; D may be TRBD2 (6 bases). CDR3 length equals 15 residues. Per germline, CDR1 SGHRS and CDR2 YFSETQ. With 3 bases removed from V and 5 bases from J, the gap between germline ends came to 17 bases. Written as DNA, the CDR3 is TGCGCCAGCAGCTCTAGGGACTCGCAGAGGGAGACCCAGTACTTC. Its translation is CASSSRDSQRETQYF.

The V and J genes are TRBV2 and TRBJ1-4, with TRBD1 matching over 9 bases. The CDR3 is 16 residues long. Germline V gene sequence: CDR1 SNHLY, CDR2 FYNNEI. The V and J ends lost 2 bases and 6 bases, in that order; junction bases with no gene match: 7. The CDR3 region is CASSESTDRGYEKLFF. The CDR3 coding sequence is TGTGCCAGCAGTGAATCGACGGACAGGGGATATGAAAAACTGTTTTTT.

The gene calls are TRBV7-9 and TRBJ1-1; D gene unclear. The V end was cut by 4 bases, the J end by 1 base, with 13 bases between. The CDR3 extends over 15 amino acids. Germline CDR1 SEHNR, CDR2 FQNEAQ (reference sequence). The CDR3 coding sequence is TGTGCCAGCAGCTCAGAGGAACGTAAGAACACTGAAGCTTTCTTT. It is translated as CASSSEERKNTEAFF.

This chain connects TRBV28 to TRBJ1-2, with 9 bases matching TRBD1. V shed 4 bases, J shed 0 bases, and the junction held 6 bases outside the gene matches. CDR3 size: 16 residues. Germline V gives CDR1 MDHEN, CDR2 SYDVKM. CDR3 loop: CASSYTGGITNYGYTF. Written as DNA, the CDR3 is TGTGCCAGCAGTTACACAGGGGGCATAACTAACTATGGCTACACCTTC.

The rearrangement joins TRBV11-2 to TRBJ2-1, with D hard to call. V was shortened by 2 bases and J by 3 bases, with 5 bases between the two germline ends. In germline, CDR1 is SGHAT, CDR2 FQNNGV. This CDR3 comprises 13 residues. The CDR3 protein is CASSLSYYNEQFF. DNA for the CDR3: TGTGCCAGCAGCTTATCTTACTACAATGAGCAGTTCTTC.

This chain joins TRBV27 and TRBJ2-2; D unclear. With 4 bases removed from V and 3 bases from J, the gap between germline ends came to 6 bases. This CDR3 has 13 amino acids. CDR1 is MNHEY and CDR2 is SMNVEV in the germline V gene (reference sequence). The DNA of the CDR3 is TGTGCCAGCAGTTCCAGCTACACCGGGGAGCTGTTTTTT. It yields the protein CASSSSYTGELFF.

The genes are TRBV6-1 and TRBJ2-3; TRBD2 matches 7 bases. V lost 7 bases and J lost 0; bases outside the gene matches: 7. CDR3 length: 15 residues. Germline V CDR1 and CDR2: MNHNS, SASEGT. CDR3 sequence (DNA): TGTGCCAGCACCCGGGGGGAGGCTAGCACAGATACGCAGTATTTT. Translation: CASTRGEASTDTQYF.

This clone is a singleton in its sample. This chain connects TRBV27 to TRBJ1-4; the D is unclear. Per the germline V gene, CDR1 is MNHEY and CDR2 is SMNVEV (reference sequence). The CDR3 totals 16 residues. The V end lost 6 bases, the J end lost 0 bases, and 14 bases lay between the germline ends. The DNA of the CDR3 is TGTGCCAGCAGATCGGTTACAGCCACAACTAATGAAAAACTGTTTTTT. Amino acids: CASRSVTATTNEKLFF.